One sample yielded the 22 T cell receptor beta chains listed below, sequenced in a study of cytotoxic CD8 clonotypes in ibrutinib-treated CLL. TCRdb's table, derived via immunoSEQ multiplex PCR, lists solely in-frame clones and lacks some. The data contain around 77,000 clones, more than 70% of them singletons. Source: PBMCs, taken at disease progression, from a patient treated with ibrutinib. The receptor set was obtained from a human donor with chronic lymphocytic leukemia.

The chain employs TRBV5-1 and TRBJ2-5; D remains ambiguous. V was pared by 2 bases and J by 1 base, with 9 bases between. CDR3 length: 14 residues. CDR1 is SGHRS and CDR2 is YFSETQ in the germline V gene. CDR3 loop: CASSFGTTQETQYF. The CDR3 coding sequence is TGCGCCAGCAGCTTCGGCACTACCCAAGAGACCCAGTACTTC.

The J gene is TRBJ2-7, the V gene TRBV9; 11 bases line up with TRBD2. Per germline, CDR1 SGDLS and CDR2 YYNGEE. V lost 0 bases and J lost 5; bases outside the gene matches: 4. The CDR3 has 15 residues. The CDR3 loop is CASSVGLAGGNEQYF. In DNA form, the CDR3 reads TGTGCCAGCAGCGTAGGGCTAGCGGGGGGCAACGAGCAGTACTTC.

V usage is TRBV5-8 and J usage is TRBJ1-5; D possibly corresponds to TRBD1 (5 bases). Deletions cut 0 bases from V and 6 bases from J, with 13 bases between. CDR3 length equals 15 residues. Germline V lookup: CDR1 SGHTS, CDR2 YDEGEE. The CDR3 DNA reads TGTGCCAGCAGCTTGGGGGTCAGGGTTGGTCAGCCCCAGCATTTT. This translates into CASSLGVRVGQPQHF. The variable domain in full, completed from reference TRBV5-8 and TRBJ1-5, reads EAGVTQSPTHLIKTRGQQATLRCSPISGHTSVYWYQQALGLGLQFLLWYDEGEERNRGNFPPRFSGRQFPNYSSELNVNALELEDSALYLCASSLGVRVGQPQHFGDGTRLSIL.

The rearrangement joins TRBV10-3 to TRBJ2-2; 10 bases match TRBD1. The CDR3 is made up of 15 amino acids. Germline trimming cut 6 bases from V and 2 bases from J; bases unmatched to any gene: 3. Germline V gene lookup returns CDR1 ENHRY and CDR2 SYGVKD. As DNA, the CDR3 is TGTGCCATCAGAAGACAGGGGGCTAACACCGGGGAGCTGTTTTTT. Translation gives CAIRRQGANTGELFF.

The CDR3 DNA reads TGCGCCAGCAGCACCGGGACGGCGAACACCGGGGAGCTGTTTTTT. The encoded protein is CASSTGTANTGELFF. This chain connects TRBV5-1 to TRBJ2-2, with D perhaps being TRBD1 or TRBD2 (5 bases each). This CDR3 is built from 15 residues. Germline values: CDR1 SGHRS, CDR2 YFSETQ. Trimming took off 4 bases at V and 0 bases at J, with 10 bases between the two ends.

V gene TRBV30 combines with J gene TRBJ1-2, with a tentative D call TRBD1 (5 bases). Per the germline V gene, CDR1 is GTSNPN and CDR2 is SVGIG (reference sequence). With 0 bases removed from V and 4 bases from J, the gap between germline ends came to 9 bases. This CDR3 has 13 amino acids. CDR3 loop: CAWSVDQGYGYTF. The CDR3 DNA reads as TGTGCCTGGAGTGTAGATCAGGGCTATGGCTACACCTTC.

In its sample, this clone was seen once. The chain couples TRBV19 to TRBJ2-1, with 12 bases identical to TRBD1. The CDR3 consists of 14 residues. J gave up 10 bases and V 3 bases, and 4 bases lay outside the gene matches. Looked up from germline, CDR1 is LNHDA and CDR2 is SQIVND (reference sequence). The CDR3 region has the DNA TGTGCCAGTAGTATGGGACAGGGGGCTTGGGAGCAGTTCTTC. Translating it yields CASSMGQGAWEQFF.

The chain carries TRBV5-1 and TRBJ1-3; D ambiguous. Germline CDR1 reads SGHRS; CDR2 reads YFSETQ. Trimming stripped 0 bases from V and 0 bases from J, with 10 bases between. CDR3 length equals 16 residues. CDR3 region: CASSLADWGSGNTIYF. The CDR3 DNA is TGCGCCAGCAGCTTGGCCGATTGGGGCTCTGGAAACACCATATATTTT.

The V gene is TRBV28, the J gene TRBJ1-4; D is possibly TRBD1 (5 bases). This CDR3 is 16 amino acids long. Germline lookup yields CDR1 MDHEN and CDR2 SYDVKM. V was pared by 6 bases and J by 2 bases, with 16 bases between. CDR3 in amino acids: CASRDAGFATNEKLFF. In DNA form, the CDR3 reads TGTGCCAGCAGGGATGCAGGGTTTGCCACTAATGAAAAACTGTTTTTT.

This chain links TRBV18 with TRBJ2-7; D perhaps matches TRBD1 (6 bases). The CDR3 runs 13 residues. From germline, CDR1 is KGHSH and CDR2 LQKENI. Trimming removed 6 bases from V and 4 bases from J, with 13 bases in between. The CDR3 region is CASSPPTGYEQYF. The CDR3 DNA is TGTGCCAGCTCGCCGCCTACAGGGTACGAGCAGTACTTC.

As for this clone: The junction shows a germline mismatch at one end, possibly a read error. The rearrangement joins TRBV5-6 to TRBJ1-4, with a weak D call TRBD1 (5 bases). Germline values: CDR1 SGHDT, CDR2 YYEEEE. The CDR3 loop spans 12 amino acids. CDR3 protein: CASSLALRGGVF. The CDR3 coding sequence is TGTGCCAGCAGCTTGGCATTGAGGGGTGGTGTATTT.

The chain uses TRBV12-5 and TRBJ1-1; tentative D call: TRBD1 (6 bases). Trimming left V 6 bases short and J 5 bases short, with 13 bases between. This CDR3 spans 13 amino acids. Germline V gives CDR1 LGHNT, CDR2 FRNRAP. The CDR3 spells CASGSRGRTEAFF. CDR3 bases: TGTGCTAGTGGCTCCAGGGGTAGAACTGAAGCTTTCTTT.

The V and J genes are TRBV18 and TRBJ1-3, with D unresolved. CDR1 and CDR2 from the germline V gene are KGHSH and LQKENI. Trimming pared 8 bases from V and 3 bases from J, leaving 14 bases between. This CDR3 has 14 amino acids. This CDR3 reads CASGAQRGGNTIYF. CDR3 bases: TGTGCCAGCGGAGCCCAAAGAGGTGGAAACACCATATATTTT.

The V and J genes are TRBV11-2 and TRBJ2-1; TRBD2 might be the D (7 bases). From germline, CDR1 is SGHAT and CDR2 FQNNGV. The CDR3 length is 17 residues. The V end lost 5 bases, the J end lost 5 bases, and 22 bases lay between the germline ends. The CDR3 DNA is TGTGCCAGCAGCCTACGAGGGGGGGGCGGTACCCACAATGAGCAGTTCTTC. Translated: CASSLRGGGGTHNEQFF.

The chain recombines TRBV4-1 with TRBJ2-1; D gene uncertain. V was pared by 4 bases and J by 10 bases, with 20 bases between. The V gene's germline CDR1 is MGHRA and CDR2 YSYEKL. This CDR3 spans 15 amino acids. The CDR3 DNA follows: TGCGCCAGCAGCCGCCGTCAGAACTGGGCAGGAGAGCAGTTCTTC. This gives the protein CASSRRQNWAGEQFF.

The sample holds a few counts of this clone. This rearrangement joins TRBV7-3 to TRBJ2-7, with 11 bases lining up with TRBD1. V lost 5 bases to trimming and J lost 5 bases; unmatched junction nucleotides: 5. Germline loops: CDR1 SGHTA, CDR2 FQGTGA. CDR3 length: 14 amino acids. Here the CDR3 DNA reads TGTGCCAGCAGCCTCGGACAGGGGGCAGACGAGCAGTACTTC. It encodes CASSLGQGADEQYF.

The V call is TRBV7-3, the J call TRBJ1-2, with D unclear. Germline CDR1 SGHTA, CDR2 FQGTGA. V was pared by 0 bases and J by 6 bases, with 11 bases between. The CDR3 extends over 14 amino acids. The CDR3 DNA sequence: TGTGCCAGCAGCTTAACACCGCTGGGAGATGGCTACACCTTC. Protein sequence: CASSLTPLGDGYTF. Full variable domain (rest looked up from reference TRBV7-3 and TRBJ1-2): GAGVSQTPSNKVTEKGKYVELRCDPISGHTALYWYRQSLGQGPEFLIYFQGTGAADDSGLPNDRFFAVRPEGSVSTLKIQRTERGDSAVYLCASSLTPLGDGYTFGSGTRLTVV.

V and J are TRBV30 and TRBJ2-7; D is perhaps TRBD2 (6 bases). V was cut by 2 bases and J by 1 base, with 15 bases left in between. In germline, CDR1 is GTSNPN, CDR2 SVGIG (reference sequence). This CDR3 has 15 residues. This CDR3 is CAWSNLATLSYEQYF. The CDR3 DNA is TGTGCCTGGAGTAACCTAGCGACCTTATCCTACGAGCAGTACTTC.

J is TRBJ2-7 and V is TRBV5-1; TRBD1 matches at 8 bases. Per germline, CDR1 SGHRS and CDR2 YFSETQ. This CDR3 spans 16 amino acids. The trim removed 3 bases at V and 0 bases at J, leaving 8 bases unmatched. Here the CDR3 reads CASSSTGAPNSYEQYF. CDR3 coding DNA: TGCGCCAGCAGCTCGACAGGGGCGCCGAACTCCTACGAGCAGTACTTC.

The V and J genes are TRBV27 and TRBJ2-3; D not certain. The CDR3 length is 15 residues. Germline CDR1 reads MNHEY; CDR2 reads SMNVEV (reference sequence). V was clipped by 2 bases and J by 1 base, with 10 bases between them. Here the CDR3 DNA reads TGTGCCAGCAGTTTACGGGCGTCCCGCACAGATACGCAGTATTTT. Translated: CASSLRASRTDTQYF.

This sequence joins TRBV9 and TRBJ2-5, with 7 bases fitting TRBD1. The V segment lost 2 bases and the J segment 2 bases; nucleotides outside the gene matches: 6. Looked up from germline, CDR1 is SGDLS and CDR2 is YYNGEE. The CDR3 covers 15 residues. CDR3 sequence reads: CASSVHGTDQETQYF. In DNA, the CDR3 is TGTGCCAGCAGCGTTCATGGGACAGATCAAGAGACCCAGTACTTC.

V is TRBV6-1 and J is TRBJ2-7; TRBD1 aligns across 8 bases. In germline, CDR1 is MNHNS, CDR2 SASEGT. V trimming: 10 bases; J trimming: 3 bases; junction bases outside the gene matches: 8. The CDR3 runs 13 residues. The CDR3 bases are TGTGCCATCCAACAGGGGGGCGACTACGAGCAGTACTTC. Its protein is CAIQQGGDYEQYF.